This section outlines one T cell receptor (beta chain) sequence together with its context. Germline assignment: CDR1 MNHEY and CDR2 SMNVEV (reference sequence). The CDR3 consists of 13 residues. V lost 5 bases, J lost 8 bases, and 15 bases lay in between. 13 Jbeta primers and 60 Vbeta primers were used for the PCR. Clones were sequenced by immunoSEQ multiplex PCR, and TCRdb holds only the in-frame ones, with some missing. In the table there are approximately 150,000 clones, 80% to 90% of which are singletons. This record comes from a study of cytomegalovirus exposure and HLA in healthy donors. The chain is built from TRBV27 and TRBJ1-2, with D maybe TRBD1 (6 bases). Sequencing input: PBMCs. This receptor was identified in a woman in her forties in good health and CMV-seropositive. CDR3 bases: TGTGCCAGCAGTCACGCGGGGGGCTGGGGCTACACCTTC. This encodes CASSHAGGWGYTF.